This TCR beta chain was recorded in a study of blood T cell repertoires in COVID-19. Generated by immunoSEQ multiplex PCR, the TCRdb table keeps only in-frame clones and is missing some. This repertoire shows hundreds of thousands of clones, 87% found once; its top ten account for about 6%. The germline CDR1 and CDR2 sequences are SGHAT and FQNNGV. The CDR3 consists of 15 residues. Trimming shortened V by 5 bases and J by 0 bases, and 12 bases separated the two germline ends. This receptor was taken from a woman in her fifties or sixties with COVID-19, enrolled during active disease. The sequenced sample was peripheral blood. The rearrangement uses TRBV11-2 and TRBJ2-3; TRBD1 might be the D (6 bases). The CDR3 DNA is TGTGCCAGCAGCACCGGGACAACTAGCACAGATACGCAGTATTTT. It translates to CASSTGTTSTDTQYF. Full variable domain (rest looked up from reference TRBV11-2 and TRBJ2-3): EAGVAQSPRYKIIEKRQSVAFWCNPISGHATLYWYQQILGQGPKLLIQFQNNGVVDDSQLPKDRFSAERLKGVDSTLKIQPAKLEDSAVYLCASSTGTTSTDTQYFGPGTRLTVL.